One and the same sample provided the 26 T cell receptor beta chains below, sequenced in a study of CD8+CD57+ T cells in acquired aplastic anemia. It was genomic DNA that served as the template for profiling TCR beta VDJ and CDR3. TCRdb redid the calling of the reads with MiXCR, one entry per CDR3 protein. The sample has under 75,000 distinct CDR3 sequences, 50% to 55% seen once. Sequences were obtained from sorted CD4+, CD8+, or CD8+CD57+ T cells (not recorded which) from PBMCs. These receptors all stem from a human donor in good health, serving as a control.

This clonotype was recorded many times. The rearrangement joins TRBV20-1 to TRBJ2-7; no reliable D call. The V gene's germline CDR1 is DFQATT and CDR2 SNEGSKA (reference sequence). The CDR3 spans 11 residues. CDR3 DNA sequence: TGCCCCCCTCCTGGATCCTACGAGCAGTACTTC. Translation: CPPPGSYEQYF.

This sequence joins TRBV15 and TRBJ1-2, with a possible D match to TRBD1 (5 bases). The CDR3 length is 15 residues. With 0 bases removed from V and 2 bases from J, the gap between germline ends came to 10 bases. The germline V gene has CDR1 LNHNV and CDR2 YYDKDF (reference sequence). Here the CDR3 reads CATSRDQGANYGYTF. CDR3 in DNA: TGTGCCACCAGCAGAGATCAGGGTGCGAACTATGGCTACACCTTC.

This sequence joins TRBV19 and TRBJ1-1; D ambiguous. Germline CDR1 reads LNHDA; CDR2 reads SQIVND (reference sequence). This CDR3 region has 13 residues. V was shortened by 3 bases and J by 1 base, with 6 bases between the two germline ends. The CDR3 DNA is TGTGCCAGTAGTATCGACGGGAACACTGAAGCTTTCTTT. Encoded protein: CASSIDGNTEAFF.

The chain employs TRBV14 and TRBJ1-5; 9 bases are shared with TRBD1. There are 15 residues in the CDR3. V was pared by 4 bases and J by 7 bases, with 8 bases of the junction left unmatched. Per germline, CDR1 SGHDN and CDR2 FVKESK. CDR3 in amino acids: CASSRDGQGIQPQHF. The DNA of the CDR3 is TGTGCCAGCAGCCGAGATGGACAGGGGATCCAGCCCCAGCATTTT.

Many counts were recorded for this clonotype. This rearrangement joins TRBV11-2 to TRBJ2-1, with 13 bases matching TRBD2. The CDR3 totals 17 residues. Germline assignment: CDR1 SGHAT and CDR2 FQNNGV. Trimming took 5 bases from V and 7 from J; bases not matched to a gene: 11. The CDR3 coding sequence is TGTGCCAGCAGCCCACCCGGACTAGCGGGAGTGGGGAATGAGCAGTTCTTC. Translating it yields CASSPPGLAGVGNEQFF.

This clonotype was seen only a few times. This rearrangement joins TRBV7-9 to TRBJ2-1; 7 bases fit TRBD2. The CDR3 extends over 18 amino acids. Looked up from germline, CDR1 is SEHNR and CDR2 is FQNEAQ (reference sequence). V was clipped by 7 bases and J by 6 bases; unmatched bases: 21. In nucleotides, the CDR3 is TGTGCCAGCAACCCAGTGCTGGGATCGGGAGGTACCTGCAATGAGCAGTTCTTC. This encodes CASNPVLGSGGTCNEQFF.

Judged by abundance, this clonotype is medium-sized. The chain carries TRBV25-1 and TRBJ1-6, with no clear D. CDR3 length: 20 amino acids. Germline V lookup: CDR1 MGHDK, CDR2 SYGVNS. The ends were cut back, 5 bases at V and 1 base at J, with 24 bases in the middle. The CDR3 sequence: CASSPDPRLIPWSYNSPLHF. CDR3 sequence (DNA): TGTGCCAGCAGTCCTGATCCCAGACTTATCCCCTGGTCCTATAATTCACCCCTCCACTTT. Looking up the rest from reference TRBV25-1 and TRBJ1-6 gives the full variable domain: EADIYQTPRYLVIGTGKKITLECSQTMGHDKMYWYQQDPGMELHLIHYSYGVNSTEKGDLSSESTVSRIRTEHFPLTLESARPSHTSQYLCASSPDPRLIPWSYNSPLHFGNGTRLTVT.

This clonotype appeared a few times. The chain uses TRBV25-1 and TRBJ2-1, with 12 bases aligning to TRBD2. With V trimmed by 3 bases and J by 10 bases, 7 bases remained unmatched. Per germline, CDR1 MGHDK and CDR2 SYGVNS. CDR3 length: 15 residues. The CDR3 DNA reads as TGTGCCAGCAGTGATCCGACTAGCGGGAGTGTCGAGCAGTTCTTC. It specifies CASSDPTSGSVEQFF. Combining the CDR3 with reference TRBV25-1 and TRBJ2-1 gives the whole variable domain EADIYQTPRYLVIGTGKKITLECSQTMGHDKMYWYQQDPGMELHLIHYSYGVNSTEKGDLSSESTVSRIRTEHFPLTLESARPSHTSQYLCASSDPTSGSVEQFFGPGTRLTVL.

This sequence joins TRBV29-1 and TRBJ2-3, with TRBD1 as a possible D gene (6 bases). Trimming stripped 8 bases from V and 4 bases from J, with 19 bases between. The germline V gene encodes CDR1 SQVTM and CDR2 ANQGSEA. The CDR3 runs to 14 residues. CDR3 sequence reads: CSLLGDMGADTQYF. In nucleotides, the CDR3 is TGCAGCCTCCTTGGGGACATGGGAGCAGATACGCAGTATTTT.

This clonotype was counted many times. V and J are TRBV3-1 and TRBJ2-5; D is ambiguous. Trimming shortened V by 2 bases and J by 7 bases, and 11 bases separated the two germline ends. Germline V CDR1 and CDR2: LGHDT, YNNKEL (reference sequence). The CDR3 runs to 13 residues. The CDR3 nucleotides read TGTGCCAGCAGCCAATTAAGTTGGGCGACCCAGTACTTC. It codes for CASSQLSWATQYF.

This clonotype was found many times. The chain carries TRBV9 and TRBJ1-1; perhaps TRBD1 as D (5 bases). V was trimmed by 0 bases and J by 1 base, leaving 7 bases between them. The germline V gene has CDR1 SGDLS and CDR2 YYNGEE. The CDR3 spans 14 residues. The CDR3 nucleotides read TGTGCCAGCAGCGTAGGACAGCAGAACACTGAAGCTTTCTTT. It codes for CASSVGQQNTEAFF. The full variable domain, rest sourced from reference TRBV9 and TRBJ1-1, is DSGVTQTPKHLITATGQRVTLRCSPRSGDLSVYWYQQSLDQGLQFLIQYYNGEERAKGNILERFSAQQFPDLHSELNLSSLELGDSALYFCASSVGQQNTEAFFGQGTRLTVV.

This clonotype is judged medium-sized. The chain carries TRBV20-1 and TRBJ2-1; D possibly corresponds to TRBD2 (5 bases). The CDR3 is 15 amino acids. Germline lookup yields CDR1 DFQATT and CDR2 SNEGSKA (reference sequence). Between the trimmed V and J ends, which lost 0 bases and 5 bases, there was a span of 14 bases. CDR3 in DNA: TGCAGTGCTAGAGATTTTCAAGTAGCGAACAATGAGCAGTTCTTC. Its translation is CSARDFQVANNEQFF.

A remark on this clonotype: Germline is not matched at one junction end, which may reflect a read error. The V gene is TRBV5-1, the J gene TRBJ1-2; D uncertain. Per the germline V gene, CDR1 is SGHRS and CDR2 is YFSETQ. The CDR3 consists of 13 residues. CDR3 loop: CASSHQANYGYTF. The CDR3 DNA follows: TGTGCCAGCAGCCACCAAGCTAACTATGGCTACACCTTC.

The V and J genes are TRBV19 and TRBJ2-1, with TRBD1 identical over 11 bases. Germline values: CDR1 LNHDA, CDR2 SQIVND (reference sequence). The CDR3 has 13 amino acids. With V trimmed by 11 bases and J by 8 bases, 8 bases remained unmatched. CDR3 in DNA: TGTGCCGCGGCGGGACAGGGGGGCGATGAGCAGTTCTTC. Translation: CAAAGQGGDEQFF. Using reference TRBV19 and TRBJ2-1 for the parts outside the CDR3, the full variable domain is DGGITQSPKYLFRKEGQNVTLSCEQNLNHDAMYWYRQDPGQGLRLIYYSQIVNDFQKGDIAEGYSVSREKKESFPLTVTSAQKNPTAFYLCAAAGQGGDEQFFGPGTRLTVL.

The V and J genes are TRBV18 and TRBJ1-1, with 11 bases lining up with TRBD1. The junction had 15 bases not matched to a gene; V was cut back by 3 bases and J by 0 bases. The germline V gene has CDR1 KGHSH and CDR2 LQKENI. CDR3 length: 20 residues. In DNA form, the CDR3 reads TGTGCCAGCTCACCTATCGGGACAGGGGGTGAAATAGGCATGAACACTGAAGCTTTCTTT. This gives the protein CASSPIGTGGEIGMNTEAFF.

On this clonotype itself: The DNA is omitted, as the CDR3 cannot be located on it reliably, and the CDR3 follows TCRdb's listing. The chain couples TRBV10-3 to TRBJ2-1; the listed D gene, TRBD1, was not tested against the DNA. A total of 11 residues make up the CDR3, ends included. Per the germline V gene, CDR1 is ENHRY and CDR2 is SYGVKD. The CDR3 sequence is CAVGLGTEGFF.

This clonotype has a count of ten or more. The chain couples TRBV7-9 to TRBJ2-1, with 8 bases identical to TRBD1. This CDR3 region has 16 residues. Germline assignment: CDR1 SEHNR and CDR2 FQNEAQ (reference sequence). V shed 2 bases and J 0 bases; nucleotides not matched to a gene: 3. CDR3 loop: CASSLTTGGSYNEQFF. In DNA, the CDR3 is TGTGCCAGCAGCTTAACCACAGGGGGCTCCTACAATGAGCAGTTCTTC. The entire variable domain, with the rest obtained from reference TRBV7-9 and TRBJ2-1, is as follows: DTGVSQNPRHKITKRGQNVTFRCDPISEHNRLYWYRQTLGQGPEFLTYFQNEAQLEKSRLLSDRFSAERPKGSFSTLEIQRTEQGDSAMYLCASSLTTGGSYNEQFFGPGTRLTVL.

Here the CDR3 reads CASSTEVSGRESSYEQYF. The CDR3, as DNA: TGTGCCAGCAGCACCGAGGTTAGCGGGAGGGAGAGCTCCTACGAGCAGTACTTC. This chain joins TRBV7-8 and TRBJ2-7; 11 nucleotides align to TRBD2. The V gene's germline CDR1 is SGHVS and CDR2 FQNEAQ. This CDR3 contains 18 residues. J lost 0 bases, V lost 5 bases, and 12 bases had no gene match. The whole variable domain, filled in from reference TRBV7-8 and TRBJ2-7, reads GAGVSQSPRYKVAKRGQDVALRCDPISGHVSLFWYQQALGQGPEFLTYFQNEAQLDKSGLPSDRFFAERPEGSVSTLKIQRTQQEDSAVYLCASSTEVSGRESSYEQYFGPGTRLTVT.

The V call is TRBV9, the J call TRBJ2-3, with 10 nucleotides matching TRBD2. The CDR3 is 14 residues long. The V segment lost 5 bases and the J segment 5 bases; nucleotides outside the gene matches: 5. Germline CDR1 reads SGDLS; CDR2 reads YYNGEE. Here the CDR3 reads CASRERTSGDTQYF. The CDR3, as DNA: TGTGCCAGCAGGGAGAGGACTAGCGGAGATACGCAGTATTTT.

V usage is TRBV7-9 and J usage is TRBJ1-5; a weak D match, TRBD1 (6 bases). Trimming removed 5 bases from V and 3 bases from J, with 11 bases in between. The CDR3 totals 14 residues. CDR1 and CDR2 (germline): SEHNR, FQNEAQ (reference sequence). Here the CDR3 reads CASSLQGPNQPQHF. The CDR3 DNA follows: TGTGCCAGCAGCCTACAGGGTCCCAATCAGCCCCAGCATTTT.

The V gene is TRBV7-9, the J gene TRBJ2-1; D gene unclear. This CDR3 contains 13 residues. Germline V gene sequence: CDR1 SEHNR, CDR2 FQNEAQ (reference sequence). V was cut by 1 base and J by 8 bases, with 9 bases left in between. For the CDR3, the DNA is TGTGCCAGCAGCTTAGAAGGCAGAGATGAGCAGTTCTTC. This sequence encodes CASSLEGRDEQFF.

Points on this clonotype: The CDR3 carries no conserved terminal phenylalanine or tryptophan, so it likely arises from a read error. V and J are TRBV5-1 and TRBJ2-1; no reliable D call. Germline lookup yields CDR1 SGHRS and CDR2 YFSETQ. V lost 0 bases and J lost 6, with 10 bases in between. The CDR3 has 14 amino acids. The CDR3 nucleotides are TGCGCCAGCAGCTTGGCTCCCAGGAGCAATGAGCAGTTCCTC. Its translation: CASSLAPRSNEQFL.

The gene calls are TRBV25-1 and TRBJ2-7; unclear D gene. The CDR3 length is 13 residues. Germline V gene sequence: CDR1 MGHDK, CDR2 SYGVNS. The germline V and J ends were trimmed by 0 bases and 2 bases, with 5 bases remaining between them. The CDR3 sequence is CASSEYMTYEQYF. CDR3 nucleotides: TGTGCCAGCAGTGAATATATGACCTACGAGCAGTACTTC.

This chain uses TRBV7-2 with TRBJ2-7, with D tentatively TRBD1 (6 bases). V was trimmed by 5 bases and J by 4 bases, leaving 9 bases between them. Germline V gene data show CDR1 as SGHTA and CDR2 as FQGNSA. The CDR3 is made up of 12 amino acids. CDR3 in amino acids: CASSVQGYEQYF. Here the CDR3 DNA reads TGTGCCAGCAGCGTACAGGGTTACGAGCAGTACTTC. Complete variable domain (other parts from reference TRBV7-2 and TRBJ2-7): GAGVSQSPSNKVTEKGKDVELRCDPISGHTALYWYRQSLGQGLEFLIYFQGNSAPDKSGLPSDRFSAERTGGSVSTLTIQRTQQEDSAVYLCASSVQGYEQYFGPGTRLTVT.

The V call is TRBV20-1, the J call TRBJ2-7, with 7 bases aligning to TRBD2. V gave up 0 bases and J gave up 9 bases; unmatched junction bases: 5. CDR1 and CDR2 (germline): DFQATT, SNEGSKA (reference sequence). The CDR3 runs 12 residues. CDR3 bases: TGCAGTGCTAGAGATCTGGGGGAGGGGCAGTACTTC. Translation gives CSARDLGEGQYF.

This clonotype was observed once. The CDR3 loop reads CSARDSTGGYGYTF. CDR3 coding DNA: TGCAGTGCTAGAGACTCGACAGGGGGCTATGGCTACACCTTC. The chain links TRBV20-1 to TRBJ1-2, with 9 bases fitting TRBD1. The CDR3 totals 14 residues. Germline lookup yields CDR1 DFQATT and CDR2 SNEGSKA (reference sequence). With 0 bases clipped from V and 4 bases from J, the junction kept 3 bases outside the gene matches.